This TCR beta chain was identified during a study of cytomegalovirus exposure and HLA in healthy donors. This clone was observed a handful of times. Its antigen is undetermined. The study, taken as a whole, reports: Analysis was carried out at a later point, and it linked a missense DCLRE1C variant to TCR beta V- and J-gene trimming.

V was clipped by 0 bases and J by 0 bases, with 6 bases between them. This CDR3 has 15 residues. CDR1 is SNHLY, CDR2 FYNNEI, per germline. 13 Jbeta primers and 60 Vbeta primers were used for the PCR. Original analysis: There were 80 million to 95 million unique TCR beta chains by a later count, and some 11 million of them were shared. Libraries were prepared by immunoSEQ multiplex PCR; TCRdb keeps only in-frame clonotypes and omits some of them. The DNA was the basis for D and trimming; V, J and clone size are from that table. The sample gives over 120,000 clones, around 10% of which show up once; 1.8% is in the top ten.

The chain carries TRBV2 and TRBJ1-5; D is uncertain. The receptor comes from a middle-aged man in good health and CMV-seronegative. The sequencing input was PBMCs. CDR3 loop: CASSEARVSNQPQHF. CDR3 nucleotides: TGTGCCAGCAGTGAAGCGAGGGTTAGCAATCAGCCCCAGCATTTT.